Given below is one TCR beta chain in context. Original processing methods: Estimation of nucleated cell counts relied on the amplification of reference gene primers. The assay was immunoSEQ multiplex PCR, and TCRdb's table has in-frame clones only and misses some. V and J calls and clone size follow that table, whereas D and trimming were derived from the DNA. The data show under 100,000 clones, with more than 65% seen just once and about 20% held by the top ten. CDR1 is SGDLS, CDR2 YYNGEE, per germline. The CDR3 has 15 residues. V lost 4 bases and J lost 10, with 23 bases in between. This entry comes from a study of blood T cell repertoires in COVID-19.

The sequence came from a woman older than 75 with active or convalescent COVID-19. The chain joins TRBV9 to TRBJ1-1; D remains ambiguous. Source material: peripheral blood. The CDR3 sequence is CASSPRRADGRRAFF. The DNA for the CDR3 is TGTGCCAGCAGCCCTCGGAGAGCGGACGGCAGGCGAGCTTTCTTT.